The 16 T cell receptor beta chains below come from one sample, sequenced in a study of T cell repertoires in aging, cancer and after chemotherapy. Rearranged V-D-J TRB sequences were amplified with a mixed TRB-A/B primer pool. TCRdb ran MiXCR on the multiplex PCR reads and lists one entry per CDR3 protein. The sample has about 6,200 distinct CDR3 sequences; about 30% are singletons. TCR beta rearrangements were amplified from peripheral blood genomic DNA. Sample: blood. The receptors were sampled from a human donor with a blood cancer.

Regarding this clonotype: One end of the junction is discordant with germline, which a read error may explain. Written as DNA, the CDR3 is TGTGCTAGCAGCTCGACAGGGGGCAGCACCGGGGAGCTGTTTTTT. This encodes CASSSTGGSTGELFF. The chain couples TRBV7-7 to TRBJ2-2; the match to TRBD1 covers 10 bases. CDR1 is SSHAT and CDR2 is FNYEAQ in the germline V gene (reference sequence). The CDR3 covers 15 residues.

By share, this clonotype ranks as medium-sized. The J gene is TRBJ2-2, the V gene TRBV5-1, with a weak D call TRBD1 (6 bases). The V end lost 3 bases, the J end lost 4 bases, and 10 bases lay between the germline ends. Per germline, CDR1 SGHRS and CDR2 YFSETQ. CDR3 length equals 14 residues. The CDR3 protein is CASSSGQSTGELFF. CDR3 nucleotide sequence: TGCGCCAGCAGCTCCGGACAGTCCACCGGGGAGCTGTTTTTT.

The gene calls are TRBV7-2 and TRBJ2-2; 11 bases match TRBD1. The CDR3 sequence is 15 residues long. After removal of 4 bases from V and 7 bases from J, the junction contained 5 bases not matched to a gene. Germline V CDR1 and CDR2: SGHTA, FQGNSA. The CDR3 nucleotides are TGTGCCAGCAGCTGGGGACAGGGGGAAAGCGGGGAGCTGTTTTTT. It yields the protein CASSWGQGESGELFF.

The genes are TRBV7-2 and TRBJ1-5; a weak D match, TRBD1 (5 bases). Germline-derived CDR1 and CDR2 are SGHTA and FQGNSA. Trimming removed 1 base at V and 2 bases at J, with 9 bases between. The length of the CDR3 is 15 residues. CDR3 amino acids: CASSLVWGGNQPQHF. The CDR3, as DNA: TGTGCCAGCAGCTTAGTCTGGGGGGGCAATCAGCCCCAGCATTTT.

V and J are TRBV7-2 and TRBJ2-2; D may be TRBD1 (6 bases). V was trimmed by 5 bases and J by 6 bases, leaving 16 bases between them. The CDR3 consists of 15 residues. Germline-derived CDR1 and CDR2 are SGHTA and FQGNSA. Written as DNA, the CDR3 is TGTGCCAGCAGCCCAGGACAGTATCGGGCCGGGGAGCTGTTTTTT. Its translation: CASSPGQYRAGELFF.

The chain uses TRBV27 and TRBJ1-6; tentative D call: TRBD1 (5 bases). Germline loops: CDR1 MNHEY, CDR2 SMNVEV (reference sequence). This CDR3 region has 13 residues. Trimming pared 8 bases from V and 7 bases from J, leaving 12 bases between. CDR3 DNA sequence: TGTGCCAGCGGGGAGGGGCGGAATTCACCCCTCCACTTT. Encoded protein: CASGEGRNSPLHF.

This clonotype was seen only a few times. The CDR3 here is CASSLIAGGPGVQFF. As DNA, the CDR3 is TGTGCCAGCAGCTTAATAGCGGGAGGGCCGGGAGTGCAGTTCTTC. The genes are TRBV7-2 and TRBJ2-1, with TRBD2 matching 11 bases. CDR3 length: 15 residues. Trimming cost V 2 bases and J 12 bases; bases outside gene matches: 9. The germline V gene encodes CDR1 SGHTA and CDR2 FQGNSA.

The chain has TRBV11-2 and TRBJ2-1; 7 bases match TRBD2. Germline V CDR1 and CDR2: SGHAT, FQNNGV. The CDR3 covers 12 residues. Trimming at V came to 4 bases and at J to 9 bases, leaving 3 bases not matched to a gene. The CDR3 region is CASSWGGIEQFF. The CDR3 coding sequence is TGTGCCAGCAGCTGGGGGGGGATTGAGCAGTTCTTC.

This clonotype was recorded a few times. This chain links TRBV4-2 with TRBJ1-1, with TRBD1 identical over 10 bases. The CDR3 covers 15 residues. CDR1 and CDR2 from the germline V gene are LGHNA and YNFKEQ. With V trimmed by 4 bases and J by 5 bases, 7 bases remained unmatched. CDR3 protein: CASSPDRTGGTEAFF. In DNA form, the CDR3 reads TGTGCCAGCAGCCCGGATAGGACAGGGGGAACTGAAGCTTTCTTT.

This clonotype is medium-sized (0.01 to 0.1%) within its sample. The chain recombines TRBV6-2 or TRBV6-3 with TRBJ2-2, with D unresolved. This CDR3 spans 11 amino acids. V was trimmed by 2 bases and J by 6 bases, leaving 1 base between them. Looked up from germline, CDR1 is MNHEY and CDR2 is SVGEGT. In DNA form, the CDR3 reads TGTGCCAGCAGTTACGCCGGGGAGCTGTTTTTT. Protein: CASSYAGELFF.

This chain joins TRBV24-1 and TRBJ2-3, with 9 bases identical to TRBD2. The CDR3 consists of 15 residues. The trim removed 6 bases at V and 5 bases at J, leaving 8 bases unmatched. Germline CDR1 is KGHDR and CDR2 is SFDVKD. CDR3 bases: TGTGCCACCAGTCGAGCGGGAGGAGGGGGAGATACGCAGTATTTT. Amino acid sequence: CATSRAGGGGDTQYF.

V and J are TRBV7-9 and TRBJ1-2; 11 nucleotides agree with TRBD1. V trimming: 3 bases; J trimming: 8 bases; junction bases outside the gene matches: 5. Germline V gene data show CDR1 as SEHNR and CDR2 as FQNEAQ (reference sequence). There are 14 residues in the CDR3. This CDR3 reads CASSLGQGVGGYTF. The CDR3 DNA reads TGTGCCAGCAGCTTGGGACAGGGGGTCGGCGGCTACACCTTC.

This clonotype ranks as medium-sized. The genes are TRBV27 and TRBJ2-2; either TRBD1 or TRBD2 may supply D (5 bases each). CDR3 size: 14 residues. With 7 bases removed from V and 5 bases from J, the gap between germline ends came to 14 bases. Germline values: CDR1 MNHEY, CDR2 SMNVEV (reference sequence). CDR3 sequence (DNA): TGTGCCAGCACTTTCGGGACCGGGACCGGGGAGCTGTTTTTT. This gives the protein CASTFGTGTGELFF.

Sample share makes this clonotype medium-sized. The chain combines TRBV10-3 with TRBJ2-5; a weak D match, TRBD1 (5 bases). V shed 7 bases and J shed 5 bases, with 17 bases lying between them. The CDR3 spans 14 residues. CDR1 is ENHRY and CDR2 is SYGVKD in the germline V gene. CDR3 nucleotides: TGTGCCATCAAGGGTCAGGGCAACGAGGAGACCCAGTACTTC. This encodes CAIKGQGNEETQYF.

The rearrangement links TRBV19 to TRBJ2-3; 8 bases map to TRBD2. This CDR3 comprises 18 residues. Unmatched junction bases numbered 17, after V lost 9 bases and J lost 0 bases. Germline CDR1 and CDR2: LNHDA and SQIVND (reference sequence). The CDR3 region has the DNA TGTGCCAGCAGTTACTCGGGCCCCGCGGGAGGCAGCACAGATACGCAGTATTTT. Translated, it gives CASSYSGPAGGSTDTQYF.

This clonotype was seen a handful of times. The V call is TRBV4-2, the J call TRBJ2-1; possibly TRBD2 for D (6 bases). The CDR3 runs to 17 residues. The V and J ends lost 0 bases and 0 bases respectively, with 12 bases between them. From germline, CDR1 is LGHNA and CDR2 YNFKEQ. The CDR3 region has the DNA TGTGCCAGCAGCCAAGATCTACGCGGGGCCTCCTACAATGAGCAGTTCTTC. Encoded protein: CASSQDLRGASYNEQFF.